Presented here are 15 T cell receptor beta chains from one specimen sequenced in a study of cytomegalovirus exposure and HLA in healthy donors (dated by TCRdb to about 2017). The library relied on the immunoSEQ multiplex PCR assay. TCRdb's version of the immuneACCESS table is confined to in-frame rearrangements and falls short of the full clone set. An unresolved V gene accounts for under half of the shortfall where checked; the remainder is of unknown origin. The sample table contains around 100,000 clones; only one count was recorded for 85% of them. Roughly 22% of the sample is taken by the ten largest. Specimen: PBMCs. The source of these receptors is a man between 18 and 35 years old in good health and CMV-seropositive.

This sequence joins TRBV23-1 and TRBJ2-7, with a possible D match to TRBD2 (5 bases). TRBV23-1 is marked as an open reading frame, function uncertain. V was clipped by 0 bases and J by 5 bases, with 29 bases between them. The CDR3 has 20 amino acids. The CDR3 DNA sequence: TGCGCCAGCAGTCAATCGGGTGGGTCCAACGACCAACGGGAAATGAACGAGCAGTACGTC. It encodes CASSQSGGSNDQREMNEQYV.

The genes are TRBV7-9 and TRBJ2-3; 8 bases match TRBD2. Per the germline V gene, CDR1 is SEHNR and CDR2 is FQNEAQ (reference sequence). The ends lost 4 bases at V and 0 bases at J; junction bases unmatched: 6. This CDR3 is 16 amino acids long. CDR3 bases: TGTGCCAGCAGCTCCGGACTAGCTCTAAGCACAGATACGCAGTATTTT. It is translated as CASSSGLALSTDTQYF.

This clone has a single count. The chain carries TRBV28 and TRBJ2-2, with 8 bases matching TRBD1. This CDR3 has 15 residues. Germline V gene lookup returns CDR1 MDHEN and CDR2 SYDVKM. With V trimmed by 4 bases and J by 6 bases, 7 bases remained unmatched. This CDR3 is CASSSSGGGAGELFF. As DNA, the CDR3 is TGTGCCAGCAGTTCCTCAGGGGGCGGGGCCGGGGAGCTGTTTTTT.

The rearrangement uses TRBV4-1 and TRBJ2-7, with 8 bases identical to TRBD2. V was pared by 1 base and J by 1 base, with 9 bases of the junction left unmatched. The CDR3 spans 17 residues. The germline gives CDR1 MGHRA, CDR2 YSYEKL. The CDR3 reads CASSQVRAGGGSYEQYF. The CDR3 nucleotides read TGCGCCAGCAGCCAAGTGCGGGCGGGGGGAGGATCCTACGAGCAGTACTTC.

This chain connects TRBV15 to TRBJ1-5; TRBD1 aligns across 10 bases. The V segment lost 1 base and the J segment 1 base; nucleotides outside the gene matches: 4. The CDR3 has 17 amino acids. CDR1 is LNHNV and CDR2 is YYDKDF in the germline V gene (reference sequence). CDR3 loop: CATSRGTGGRSNQPQHF. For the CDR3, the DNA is TGTGCCACCAGCAGAGGGACAGGGGGTCGGAGCAATCAGCCCCAGCATTTT.

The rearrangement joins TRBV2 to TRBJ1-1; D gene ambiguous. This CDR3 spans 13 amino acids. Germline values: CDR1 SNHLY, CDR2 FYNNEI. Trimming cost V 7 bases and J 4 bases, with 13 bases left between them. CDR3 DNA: TGTGCCAGCACAGCCGAGGGAGGCACTGAAGCTTTCTTT. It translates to CASTAEGGTEAFF.

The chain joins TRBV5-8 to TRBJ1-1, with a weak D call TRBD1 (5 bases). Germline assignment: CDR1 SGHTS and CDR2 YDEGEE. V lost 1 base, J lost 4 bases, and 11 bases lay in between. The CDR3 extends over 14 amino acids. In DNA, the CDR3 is TGTGCCAGCAGCTTGCGGGGGATCGGCACTGAAGCTTTCTTT. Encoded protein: CASSLRGIGTEAFF.

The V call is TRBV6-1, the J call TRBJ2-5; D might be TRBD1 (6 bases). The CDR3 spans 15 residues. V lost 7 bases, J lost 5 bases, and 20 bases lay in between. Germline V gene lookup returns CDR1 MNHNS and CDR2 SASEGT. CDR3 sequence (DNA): TGTGCCAGCACCCAGGATGCAGGGGCCGTGGAGACCCAGTACTTC. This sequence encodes CASTQDAGAVETQYF.

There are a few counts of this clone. CDR3 residues: CASRKDRGGGYTF. DNA for the CDR3: TGTGCCAGCAGAAAGGACAGGGGAGGAGGCTACACCTTC. The chain has TRBV7-9 and TRBJ1-2; 9 bases are a match to TRBD1. Germline trimming cut 6 bases from V and 8 bases from J; bases unmatched to any gene: 7. Germline CDR1 and CDR2: SEHNR and FQNEAQ (reference sequence). The CDR3 is made up of 13 amino acids.

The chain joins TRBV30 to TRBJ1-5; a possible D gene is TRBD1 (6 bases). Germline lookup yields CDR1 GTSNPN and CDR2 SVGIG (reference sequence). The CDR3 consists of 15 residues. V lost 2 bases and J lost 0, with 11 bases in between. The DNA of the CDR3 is TGTGCCTGGAGTAGGGGGGGATATAGCAATCAGCCCCAGCATTTT. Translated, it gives CAWSRGGYSNQPQHF.

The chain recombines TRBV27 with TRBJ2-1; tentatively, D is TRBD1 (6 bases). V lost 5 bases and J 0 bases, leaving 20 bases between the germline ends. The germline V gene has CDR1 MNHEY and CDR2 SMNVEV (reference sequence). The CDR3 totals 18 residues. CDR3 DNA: TGTGCCAGCAGTCCGAGACCGGCAGGGGCTTACTCCTACAATGAGCAGTTCTTC. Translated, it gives CASSPRPAGAYSYNEQFF.

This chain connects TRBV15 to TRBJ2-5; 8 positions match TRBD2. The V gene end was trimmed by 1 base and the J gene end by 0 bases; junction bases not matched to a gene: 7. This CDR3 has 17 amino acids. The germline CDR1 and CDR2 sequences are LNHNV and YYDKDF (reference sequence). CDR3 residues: CATSRVGTSGYQETQYF. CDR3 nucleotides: TGTGCCACCAGCAGAGTAGGTACTAGCGGTTACCAAGAGACCCAGTACTTC.

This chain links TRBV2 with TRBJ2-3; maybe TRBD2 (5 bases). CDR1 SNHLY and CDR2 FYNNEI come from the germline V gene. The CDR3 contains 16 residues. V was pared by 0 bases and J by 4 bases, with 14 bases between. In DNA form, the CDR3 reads TGTGCCAGCAGTGAAGCGTTACTTGCGGGTCCAGATACGCAGTATTTT. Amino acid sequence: CASSEALLAGPDTQYF.

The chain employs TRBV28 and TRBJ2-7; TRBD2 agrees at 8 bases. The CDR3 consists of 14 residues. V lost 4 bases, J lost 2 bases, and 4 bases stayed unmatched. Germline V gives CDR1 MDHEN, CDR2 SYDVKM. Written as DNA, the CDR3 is TGTGCCAGCAGTTCGAGCGGGAGTCCCTACGAGCAGTACGTC. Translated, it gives CASSSSGSPYEQYV.

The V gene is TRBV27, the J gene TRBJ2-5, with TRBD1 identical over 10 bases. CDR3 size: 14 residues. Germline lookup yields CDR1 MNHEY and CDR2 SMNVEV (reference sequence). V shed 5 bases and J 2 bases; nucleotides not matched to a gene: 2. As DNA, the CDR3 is TGTGCCAGCAGTACGGGACAGGGGCAAGAGACCCAGTACTTC. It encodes CASSTGQGQETQYF.